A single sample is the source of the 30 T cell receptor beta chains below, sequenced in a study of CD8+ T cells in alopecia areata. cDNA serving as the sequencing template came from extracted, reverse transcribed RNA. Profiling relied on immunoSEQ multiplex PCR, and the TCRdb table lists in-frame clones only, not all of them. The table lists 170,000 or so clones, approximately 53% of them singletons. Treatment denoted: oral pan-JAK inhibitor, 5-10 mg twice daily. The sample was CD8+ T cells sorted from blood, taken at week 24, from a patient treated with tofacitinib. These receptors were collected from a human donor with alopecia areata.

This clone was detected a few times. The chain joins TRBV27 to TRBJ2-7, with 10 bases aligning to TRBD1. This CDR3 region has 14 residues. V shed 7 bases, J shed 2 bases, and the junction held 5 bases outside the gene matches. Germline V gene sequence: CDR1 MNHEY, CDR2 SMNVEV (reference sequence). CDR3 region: CASKPGQGPYEQYF. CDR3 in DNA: TGTGCCAGCAAACCGGGACAGGGGCCCTACGAGCAGTACTTC.

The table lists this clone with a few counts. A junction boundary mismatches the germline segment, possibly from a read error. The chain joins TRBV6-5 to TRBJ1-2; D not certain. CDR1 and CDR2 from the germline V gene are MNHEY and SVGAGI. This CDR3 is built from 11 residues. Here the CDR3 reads CAISEKGPYTF. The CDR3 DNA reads TGTGCCATCAGTGAGAAGGGCCCCTACACCTTC.

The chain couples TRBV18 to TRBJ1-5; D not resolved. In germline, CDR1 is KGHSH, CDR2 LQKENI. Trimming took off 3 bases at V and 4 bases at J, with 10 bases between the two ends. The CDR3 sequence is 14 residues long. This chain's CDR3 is CASSPGEGNQPQHF. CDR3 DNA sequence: TGTGCCAGCTCACCCGGGGAGGGAAATCAGCCCCAGCATTTT. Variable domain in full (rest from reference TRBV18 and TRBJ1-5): NAGVMQNPRHLVRRRGQEARLRCSPMKGHSHVYWYRQLPEEGLKFMVYLQKENIIDESGMPKERFSAEFPKEGPSILRIQQVVRGDSAAYFCASSPGEGNQPQHFGDGTRLSIL.

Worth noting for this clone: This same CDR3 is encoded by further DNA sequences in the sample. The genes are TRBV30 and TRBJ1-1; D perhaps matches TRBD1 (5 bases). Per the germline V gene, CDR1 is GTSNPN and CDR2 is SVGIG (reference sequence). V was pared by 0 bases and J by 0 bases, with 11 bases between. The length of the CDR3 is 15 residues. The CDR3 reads CAWSVGGRLNTEAFF. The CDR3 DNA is TGTGCCTGGAGTGTTGGGGGGAGACTGAACACTGAAGCTTTCTTT.

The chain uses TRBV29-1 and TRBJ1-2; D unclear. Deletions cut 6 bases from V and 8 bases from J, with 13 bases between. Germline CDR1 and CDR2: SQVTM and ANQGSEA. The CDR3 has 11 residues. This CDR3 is CSVLSSAGYTF. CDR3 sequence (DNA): TGCAGCGTCCTTAGCTCCGCGGGCTACACCTTC.

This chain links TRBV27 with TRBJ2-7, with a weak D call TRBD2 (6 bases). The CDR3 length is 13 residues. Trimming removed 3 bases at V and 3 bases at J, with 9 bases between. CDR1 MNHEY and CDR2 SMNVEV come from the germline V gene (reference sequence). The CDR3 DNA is TGTGCCAGCAGTTTCGGGGGTGGCTACGAGCAGTACTTC. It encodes CASSFGGGYEQYF.

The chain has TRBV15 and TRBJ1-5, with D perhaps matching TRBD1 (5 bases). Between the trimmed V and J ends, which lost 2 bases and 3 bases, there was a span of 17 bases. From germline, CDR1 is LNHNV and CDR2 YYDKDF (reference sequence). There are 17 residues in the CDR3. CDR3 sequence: CATSRIGEGRDNQPQHF. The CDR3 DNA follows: TGTGCCACCAGCAGAATCGGGGAGGGCAGGGACAATCAGCCCCAGCATTTT.

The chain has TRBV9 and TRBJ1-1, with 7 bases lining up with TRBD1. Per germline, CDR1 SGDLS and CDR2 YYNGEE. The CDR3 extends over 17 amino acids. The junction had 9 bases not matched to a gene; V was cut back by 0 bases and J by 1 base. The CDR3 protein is CASSVGDRPTTNTEAFF. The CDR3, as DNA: TGTGCCAGCAGCGTAGGGGACAGACCCACAACGAACACTGAAGCTTTCTTT.

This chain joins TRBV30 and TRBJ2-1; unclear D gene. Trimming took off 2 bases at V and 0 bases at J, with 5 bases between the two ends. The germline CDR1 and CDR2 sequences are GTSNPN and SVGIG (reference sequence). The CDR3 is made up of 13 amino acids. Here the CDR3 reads CAWSIVSYNEQFF. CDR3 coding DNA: TGTGCCTGGAGTATTGTCTCCTACAATGAGCAGTTCTTC.

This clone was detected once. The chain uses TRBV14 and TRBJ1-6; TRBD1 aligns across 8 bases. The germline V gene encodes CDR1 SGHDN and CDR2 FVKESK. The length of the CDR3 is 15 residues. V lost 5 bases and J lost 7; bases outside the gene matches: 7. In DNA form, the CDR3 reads TGTGCCAGCAGCGAAATACCAGGGGGCAATTCACCCCTCCACTTT. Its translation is CASSEIPGGNSPLHF.

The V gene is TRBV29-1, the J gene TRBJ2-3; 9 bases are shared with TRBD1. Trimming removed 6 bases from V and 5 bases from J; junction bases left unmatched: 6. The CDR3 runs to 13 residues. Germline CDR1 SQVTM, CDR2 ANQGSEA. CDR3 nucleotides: TGCAGCGTAACGGGACAGGGAGAAGATACGCAGTATTTT. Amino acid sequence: CSVTGQGEDTQYF.

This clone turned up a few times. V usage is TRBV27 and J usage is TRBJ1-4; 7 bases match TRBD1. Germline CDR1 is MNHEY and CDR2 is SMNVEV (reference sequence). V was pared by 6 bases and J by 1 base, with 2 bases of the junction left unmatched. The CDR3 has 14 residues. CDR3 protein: CASSHRGTNEKLFF. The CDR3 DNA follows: TGTGCCAGCAGCCACAGGGGAACTAATGAAAAACTGTTTTTT.

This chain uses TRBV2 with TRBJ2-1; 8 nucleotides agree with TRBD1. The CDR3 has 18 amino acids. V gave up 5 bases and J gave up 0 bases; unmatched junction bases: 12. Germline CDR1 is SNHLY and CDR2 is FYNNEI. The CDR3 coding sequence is TGTGCCAGCAGTTTTGATGGGACAGGTCTTAGCTCCTACAATGAGCAGTTCTTC. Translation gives CASSFDGTGLSSYNEQFF.

The CDR3 DNA is TGTGCCAGCAGCTCACGGACTAGCGGGGACACCGGGGAGCTGTTTTTT. This gives the protein CASSSRTSGDTGELFF. The J gene is TRBJ2-2, the V gene TRBV11-2; 12 bases agree with TRBD2. The CDR3 sequence is 16 residues long. The germline V gene has CDR1 SGHAT and CDR2 FQNNGV. Trimming at V came to 4 bases and at J to 3 bases, leaving 3 bases not matched to a gene. The variable domain in full, with the rest retrieved from reference TRBV11-2 and TRBJ2-2, is EAGVAQSPRYKIIEKRQSVAFWCNPISGHATLYWYQQILGQGPKLLIQFQNNGVVDDSQLPKDRFSAERLKGVDSTLKIQPAKLEDSAVYLCASSSRTSGDTGELFFGEGSRLTVL.

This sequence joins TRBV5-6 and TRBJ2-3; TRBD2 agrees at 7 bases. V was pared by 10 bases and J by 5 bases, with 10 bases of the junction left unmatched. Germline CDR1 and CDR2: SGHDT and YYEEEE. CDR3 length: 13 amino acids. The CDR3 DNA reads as TGTGCCTCACAAGGTGGCGGGGGAGATACGCAGTATTTT. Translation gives CASQGGGGDTQYF.

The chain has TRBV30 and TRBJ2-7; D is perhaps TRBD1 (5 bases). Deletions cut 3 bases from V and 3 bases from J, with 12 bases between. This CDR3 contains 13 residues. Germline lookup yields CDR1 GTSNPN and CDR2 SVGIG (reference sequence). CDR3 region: CAWRPQGLYEQYF. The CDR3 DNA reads TGTGCCTGGAGACCCCAGGGTCTCTACGAGCAGTACTTC.

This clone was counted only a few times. CDR3 amino acids: CASRTGQIFQETQYF. The CDR3 DNA sequence: TGTGCCAGCAGAACCGGACAGATATTCCAAGAGACCCAGTACTTC. The chain links TRBV5-6 to TRBJ2-5; a possible D gene is TRBD1 (6 bases). The CDR3 is 15 residues long. Germline values: CDR1 SGHDT, CDR2 YYEEEE. V lost 5 bases and J 1 base, leaving 15 bases between the germline ends. Variable domain in full (rest from reference TRBV5-6 and TRBJ2-5): DAGVTQSPTHLIKTRGQQVTLRCSPKSGHDTVSWYQQALGQGPQFIFQYYEEEERQRGNFPDRFSGHQFPNYSSELNVNALLLGDSALYLCASRTGQIFQETQYFGPGTRLLVL.

CDR3 nucleotide sequence: TGTGCCAGCAGCTTAGCGGAGGGGAACACTGAAGCTTTCTTT. Translating gives CASSLAEGNTEAFF. The rearrangement uses TRBV11-1 and TRBJ1-1; D is unresolved. Germline loops: CDR1 SGHAT, CDR2 FQDESV (reference sequence). The CDR3 is 14 amino acids. V shed 0 bases and J shed 1 base, with 6 bases lying between them.

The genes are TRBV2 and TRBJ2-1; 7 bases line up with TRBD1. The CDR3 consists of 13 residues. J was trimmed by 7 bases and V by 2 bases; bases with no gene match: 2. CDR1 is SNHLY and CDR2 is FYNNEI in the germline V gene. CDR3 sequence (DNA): TGTGCCAGCAGTGAACGGACAGGAAATGAGCAGTTCTTC. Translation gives CASSERTGNEQFF.

DNA for the CDR3: TGTGCCAGCAGCTCAGGGACCTCCGAAGCTTTCTTT. Amino acid sequence: CASSSGTSEAFF. The V gene is TRBV7-9, the J gene TRBJ1-1; a possible D gene is TRBD1 (5 bases). With 4 bases removed from V and 8 bases from J, the gap between germline ends came to 11 bases. Per germline, CDR1 SEHNR and CDR2 FQNEAQ (reference sequence). The CDR3 is 12 amino acids.

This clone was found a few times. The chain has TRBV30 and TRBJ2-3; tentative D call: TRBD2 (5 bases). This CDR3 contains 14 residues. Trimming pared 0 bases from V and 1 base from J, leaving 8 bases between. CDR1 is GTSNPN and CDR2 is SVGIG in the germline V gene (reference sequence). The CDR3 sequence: CAWSVRGGTDTQYF. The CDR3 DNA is TGTGCCTGGAGTGTACGGGGTGGCACAGATACGCAGTATTTT. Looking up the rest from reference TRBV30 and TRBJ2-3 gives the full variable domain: SQTIHQWPATLVQPVGSPLSLECTVEGTSNPNLYWYRQAAGRGLQLLFYSVGIGQISSEVPQNLSASRPQDRQFILSSKKLLLSDSGFYLCAWSVRGGTDTQYFGPGTRLTVL.

The DNA of the CDR3 is TGTGCCTGGATGACTAGCGATGAGCAGTTCTTC. This sequence encodes CAWMTSDEQFF. The J gene is TRBJ2-1, the V gene TRBV30; TRBD2 agrees at 8 bases. The CDR3 is 11 amino acids. The germline gives CDR1 GTSNPN, CDR2 SVGIG (reference sequence). Unmatched junction bases numbered 1, after V lost 4 bases and J lost 8 bases.

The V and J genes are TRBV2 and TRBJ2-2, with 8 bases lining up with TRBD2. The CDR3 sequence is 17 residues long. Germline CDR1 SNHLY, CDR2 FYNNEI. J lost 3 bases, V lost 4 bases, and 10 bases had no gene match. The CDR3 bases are TGTGCCAGCAGTGTTCCGAGCGGGGGTCACCACACCGGGGAGCTGTTTTTT. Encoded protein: CASSVPSGGHHTGELFF.

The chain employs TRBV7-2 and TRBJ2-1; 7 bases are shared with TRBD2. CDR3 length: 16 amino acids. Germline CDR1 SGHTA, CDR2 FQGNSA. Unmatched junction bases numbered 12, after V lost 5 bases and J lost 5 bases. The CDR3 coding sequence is TGTGCCAGCAGCCAGGGAAGGGCAGCGGGGAACAATGAGCAGTTCTTC. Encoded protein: CASSQGRAAGNNEQFF.

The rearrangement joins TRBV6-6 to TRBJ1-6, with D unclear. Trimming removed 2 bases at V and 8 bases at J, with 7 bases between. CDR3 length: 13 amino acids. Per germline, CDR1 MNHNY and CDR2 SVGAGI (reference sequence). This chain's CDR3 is CASSYGADSPLHF. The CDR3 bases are TGTGCCAGCAGTTACGGAGCAGATTCACCCCTCCACTTT.

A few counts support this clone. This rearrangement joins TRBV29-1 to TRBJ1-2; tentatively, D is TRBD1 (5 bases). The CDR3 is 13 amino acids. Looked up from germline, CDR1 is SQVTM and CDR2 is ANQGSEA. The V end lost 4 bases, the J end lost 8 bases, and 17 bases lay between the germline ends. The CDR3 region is CSVGAGRVKGYTF. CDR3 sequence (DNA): TGCAGCGTTGGGGCAGGGAGGGTCAAGGGCTACACCTTC.

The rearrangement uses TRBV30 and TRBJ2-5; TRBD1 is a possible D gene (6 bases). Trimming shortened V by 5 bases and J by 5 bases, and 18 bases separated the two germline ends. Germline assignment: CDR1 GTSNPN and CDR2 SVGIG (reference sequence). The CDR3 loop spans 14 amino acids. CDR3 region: CAWGYGTQAETQYF. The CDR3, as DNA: TGTGCCTGGGGATACGGGACACAAGCCGAGACCCAGTACTTC.

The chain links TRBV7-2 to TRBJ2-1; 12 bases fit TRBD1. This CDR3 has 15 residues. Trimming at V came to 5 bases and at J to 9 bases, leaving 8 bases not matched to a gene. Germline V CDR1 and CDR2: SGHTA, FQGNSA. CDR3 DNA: TGTGCCAGCAGCCCCCGGGACAGGGGGCCGGGTGAGCAGTTCTTC. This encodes CASSPRDRGPGEQFF.

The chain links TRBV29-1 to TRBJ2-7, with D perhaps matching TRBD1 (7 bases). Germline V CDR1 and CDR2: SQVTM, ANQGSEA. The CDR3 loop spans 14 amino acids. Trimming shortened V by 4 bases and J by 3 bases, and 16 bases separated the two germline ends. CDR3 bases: TGCAGCGTTGGAGGGGGGACAGAGGGCTACGAGCAGTACTTC. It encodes CSVGGGTEGYEQYF.

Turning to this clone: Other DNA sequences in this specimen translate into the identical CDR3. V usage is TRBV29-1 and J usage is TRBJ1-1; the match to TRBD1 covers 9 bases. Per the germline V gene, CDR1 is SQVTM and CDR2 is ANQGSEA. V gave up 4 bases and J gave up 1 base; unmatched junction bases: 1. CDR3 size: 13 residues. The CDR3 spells CSVGGQGNTEAFF. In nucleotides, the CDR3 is TGCAGCGTTGGGGGACAGGGGAACACTGAAGCTTTCTTT. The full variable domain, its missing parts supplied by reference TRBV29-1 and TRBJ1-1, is SAVISQKPSRDICQRGTSLTIQCQVDSQVTMMFWYRQQPGQSLTLIATANQGSEATYESGFVIDKFPISRPNLTFSTLTVSNMSPEDSSIYLCSVGGQGNTEAFFGQGTRLTVV.